These 23 T cell receptor beta chains originate from one sample sequenced in a study of T cell changes during pregnancy in multiple sclerosis. Generated by immunoSEQ multiplex PCR, the TCRdb table keeps only in-frame clones and is missing some. The repertoire holds just over 50,000 clones, with around 94% as singletons. Here the sequenced sample was CD4+ T cells from peripheral blood mononuclear cells, taken in the second trimester of pregnancy. All receptors derive from a female donor with multiple sclerosis, enrolled in a pregnancy study.

The genes are TRBV5-6 and TRBJ2-1; the D gene is possibly TRBD2 (6 bases). This CDR3 is built from 15 residues. CDR1 is SGHDT and CDR2 is YYEEEE in the germline V gene. V was pared by 4 bases and J by 0 bases, with 11 bases between. This CDR3 is CASSGTASSYNEQFF. DNA of the CDR3: TGTGCCAGCAGCGGGACTGCGAGCTCCTACAATGAGCAGTTCTTC.

The J gene is TRBJ2-7, the V gene TRBV7-8; 8 nucleotides align to TRBD1. This CDR3 has 15 residues. Germline CDR1 reads SGHVS; CDR2 reads FQNEAQ. Trimming at V came to 5 bases and at J to 4 bases, leaving 10 bases not matched to a gene. Here the CDR3 reads CASSPEDREKYEQYF. The CDR3 DNA reads TGTGCCAGCAGCCCCGAGGACAGGGAGAAGTACGAGCAGTACTTC.

The chain recombines TRBV15 with TRBJ1-1; the D is unclear. The germline gives CDR1 LNHNV, CDR2 YYDKDF (reference sequence). The CDR3 runs 14 residues. Trimming left V 0 bases short and J 4 bases short, with 9 bases between. The CDR3 DNA is TGTGCCACCAGCAGAGATGTCCGGGGCACTGAAGCTTTCTTT. It translates to CATSRDVRGTEAFF.

The genes are TRBV11-3 and TRBJ2-7; possible D gene TRBD1, 6 bases. This CDR3 region has 12 residues. Germline assignment: CDR1 SGHNT and CDR2 YENEEA. Trimming removed 5 bases at V and 5 bases at J, with 10 bases between. The chain's CDR3 is CASSPGQNEQYF. CDR3 sequence (DNA): TGTGCCAGCAGCCCTGGACAGAACGAGCAGTACTTC.

This sequence joins TRBV19 and TRBJ1-5, with TRBD1 matching over 7 bases. V lost 8 bases and J lost 4; bases outside the gene matches: 8. The germline gives CDR1 LNHDA, CDR2 SQIVND (reference sequence). The CDR3 covers 14 residues. CDR3 residues: CASSYVQGNQPQHF. The CDR3 nucleotides are TGTGCCAGTTCGTACGTACAGGGGAATCAGCCCCAGCATTTT.

V usage is TRBV5-4 and J usage is TRBJ1-1; 9 nucleotides align to TRBD1. The CDR3 loop spans 14 amino acids. Trimming removed 2 bases from V and 3 bases from J; junction bases left unmatched: 2. Germline CDR1 and CDR2: SGHNT and YYREEE (reference sequence). The CDR3 loop reads CASSFGTGYTEAFF. The CDR3 bases are TGTGCCAGCAGCTTCGGGACAGGGTACACTGAAGCTTTCTTT. The full variable domain, its missing parts supplied by reference TRBV5-4 and TRBJ1-1, is ETGVTQSPTHLIKTRGQQVTLRCSSQSGHNTVSWYQQALGQGPQFIFQYYREEENGRGNFPPRFSGLQFPNYSSELNVNALELDDSALYLCASSFGTGYTEAFFGQGTRLTVV.

The V and J genes are TRBV19 and TRBJ1-5; D call uncertain. V shed 0 bases and J shed 9 bases, with 15 bases lying between them. CDR1 and CDR2 from the germline V gene are LNHDA and SQIVND (reference sequence). The CDR3 is 15 residues long. CDR3 coding DNA: TGTGCCAGTAGTATAGATCTGGTGAGCCTGAGGCCCCAGCATTTT. As protein: CASSIDLVSLRPQHF. The full variable domain, rest sourced from reference TRBV19 and TRBJ1-5, is DGGITQSPKYLFRKEGQNVTLSCEQNLNHDAMYWYRQDPGQGLRLIYYSQIVNDFQKGDIAEGYSVSREKKESFPLTVTSAQKNPTAFYLCASSIDLVSLRPQHFGDGTRLSIL.

This sequence joins TRBV7-2 and TRBJ2-1; TRBD2 matches 9 bases. The CDR3 is 15 amino acids. CDR1 is SGHTA and CDR2 is FQGNSA in the germline V gene. Losses at the gene ends were 1 base for V and 8 bases for J; bases not matched to a gene: 6. CDR3 in DNA: TGTGCCAGCAGCTTAGGGCGGGGGGGCATTGATGAGCAGTTCTTC. It translates to CASSLGRGGIDEQFF. The full variable domain, with the rest looked up from reference TRBV7-2 and TRBJ2-1, is GAGVSQSPSNKVTEKGKDVELRCDPISGHTALYWYRQSLGQGLEFLIYFQGNSAPDKSGLPSDRFSAERTGGSVSTLTIQRTQQEDSAVYLCASSLGRGGIDEQFFGPGTRLTVL.

The CDR3 protein is CASSLGWKGGIGTDTQYF. CDR3 DNA: TGTGCCAGCAGCTTAGGTTGGAAAGGGGGAATTGGCACAGATACGCAGTATTTT. V is TRBV11-3 and J is TRBJ2-3; possible D gene TRBD1, 6 bases. Trimming removed 1 base from V and 1 base from J, with 18 bases in between. This CDR3 is 18 amino acids long. Germline V lookup: CDR1 SGHNT, CDR2 YENEEA.

V gene TRBV14 combines with J gene TRBJ2-4, with a possible D match to TRBD1 (5 bases). V was trimmed by 4 bases and J by 4 bases, leaving 11 bases between them. Germline CDR1 and CDR2: SGHDN and FVKESK. This CDR3 is built from 14 residues. CDR3 loop: CASSRSRDKNIQYF. The CDR3 DNA reads as TGTGCCAGCAGCCGTTCCAGGGATAAAAACATTCAGTACTTC.

The chain employs TRBV20-1 and TRBJ2-5, with 7 nucleotides matching TRBD1. This CDR3 is built from 11 residues. The junction had 2 bases not matched to a gene; V was cut back by 5 bases and J by 5 bases. The germline V gene has CDR1 DFQATT and CDR2 SNEGSKA (reference sequence). CDR3 sequence reads: CSASDRETQYF. The DNA of the CDR3 is TGCAGTGCTTCGGACAGGGAGACCCAGTACTTC.

About this clone itself: Other DNA sequences in the same sample also yield this CDR3. The rearrangement uses TRBV23-1 and TRBJ1-3; possible D gene TRBD1, 6 bases. TRBV23-1 belongs to the ORF category, with a function that is uncertain. With 3 bases removed from V and 2 bases from J, the gap between germline ends came to 17 bases. The CDR3 is made up of 17 amino acids. CDR3 protein: CASSQSYGGLAGNTIYF. For the CDR3, the DNA is TGCGCCAGCAGTCAGTCCTACGGGGGGCTAGCTGGAAACACCATATATTTT.

V usage is TRBV9 and J usage is TRBJ2-1; 7 bases fit TRBD1. Germline CDR1 SGDLS, CDR2 YYNGEE. Trimming cost V 6 bases and J 2 bases; bases outside gene matches: 17. The CDR3 loop spans 18 amino acids. DNA for the CDR3: TGTGCCAGCAACCAATATCCCTCCCTCGACAGGGCCTACAATGAGCAGTTCTTC. Amino acids: CASNQYPSLDRAYNEQFF.

The J gene is TRBJ1-3, the V gene TRBV10-3; D is unclear. V shed 2 bases and J shed 1 base, with 6 bases lying between them. Germline CDR1 and CDR2: ENHRY and SYGVKD. The CDR3 extends over 14 amino acids. DNA for the CDR3: TGTGCCATCAGTGAGGTGGAGTCTGGAAACACCATATATTTT. Encoded protein: CAISEVESGNTIYF.

The chain is built from TRBV2 and TRBJ2-7, with TRBD1 matching over 10 bases. The CDR3 covers 13 residues. Per the germline V gene, CDR1 is SNHLY and CDR2 is FYNNEI. After removal of 7 bases from V and 3 bases from J, the junction contained 3 bases not matched to a gene. This CDR3 reads CASNRDRGYEQYF. The CDR3 coding sequence is TGTGCCAGCAACCGGGACAGGGGCTACGAGCAGTACTTC.

The chain has TRBV7-9 and TRBJ1-2, with D perhaps matching TRBD1 (6 bases). Germline CDR1 SEHNR, CDR2 FQNEAQ (reference sequence). The V end lost 1 base, the J end lost 8 bases, and 20 bases lay between the germline ends. The CDR3 is 16 amino acids. The CDR3 region is CASSLVVGAAPRGYTF. The DNA of the CDR3 is TGTGCCAGCAGCTTAGTGGTGGGGGCGGCCCCCAGGGGCTACACCTTC.

V is TRBV9 and J is TRBJ1-5; D remains ambiguous. The CDR3 is 15 residues long. V was pared by 0 bases and J by 3 bases, with 10 bases between. Germline V CDR1 and CDR2: SGDLS, YYNGEE. The CDR3 DNA sequence: TGTGCCAGCAGCGTAGGACACCTCCCCAATCAGCCCCAGCATTTT. This codes for CASSVGHLPNQPQHF.

The chain carries TRBV6-5 and TRBJ1-5; D is ambiguous. V lost 4 bases, J lost 0 bases, and 10 bases lay in between. The CDR3 has 15 amino acids. CDR1 is MNHEY, CDR2 SVGAGI, per germline. The CDR3 bases are TGTGCCAGCAGTTCCGGCGGAGATAGCAATCAGCCCCAGCATTTT. This codes for CASSSGGDSNQPQHF.

V gene TRBV14 combines with J gene TRBJ2-5; 11 bases are a match to TRBD2. Per the germline V gene, CDR1 is SGHDN and CDR2 is FVKESK. Trimming removed 0 bases from V and 5 bases from J; junction bases left unmatched: 5. The CDR3 length is 16 residues. The CDR3 DNA sequence: TGTGCCAGCAGCCAAGATTTAGCGGGGGGGCGCGAGACCCAGTACTTC. Translating it yields CASSQDLAGGRETQYF.

This clone was counted a few times. This chain connects TRBV30 to TRBJ1-2; no clear D. Germline values: CDR1 GTSNPN, CDR2 SVGIG (reference sequence). V lost 4 bases to trimming and J lost 5 bases, with 8 bases between them. The CDR3 covers 11 residues. The CDR3 loop reads CAWTHLYGYTF. The CDR3 nucleotides read TGTGCCTGGACACACCTTTATGGCTACACCTTC.

This chain joins TRBV4-3 and TRBJ2-1; 14 bases map to TRBD2. Germline assignment: CDR1 LGHNA and CDR2 YSLEER. J lost 8 bases, V lost 4 bases, and 13 bases had no gene match. CDR3 length: 18 residues. CDR3 loop: CASSLKTTSGGALDEQFF. As DNA, the CDR3 is TGCGCCAGCAGCCTAAAAACGACTAGCGGGGGGGCTTTGGATGAGCAGTTCTTC.

This sequence joins TRBV27 and TRBJ2-5; TRBD1 matches 10 bases. The CDR3 has 14 residues. Trimming took 6 bases from V and 2 from J; bases not matched to a gene: 3. Germline V gene sequence: CDR1 MNHEY, CDR2 SMNVEV (reference sequence). CDR3 region: CASSRDRGQETQYF. CDR3 sequence (DNA): TGTGCCAGCAGCAGGGACAGGGGACAAGAGACCCAGTACTTC.

This rearrangement joins TRBV7-2 to TRBJ1-1; 7 bases fit TRBD1. V shed 3 bases, J shed 3 bases, and the junction held 1 base outside the gene matches. Germline V lookup: CDR1 SGHTA, CDR2 FQGNSA. The CDR3 covers 13 residues. CDR3 bases: TGTGCCAGCAGCTTTGACAGGGACACTGAAGCTTTCTTT. Protein product: CASSFDRDTEAFF.